This passage covers 3 T cell receptor beta chains from one sample sequenced in a study of shared clonotypes between healthy human individuals. Method: immunoSEQ multiplex PCR; TCRdb's copy keeps in-frame clones and lacks some. This sample carries 2.3 million or so clones, approximately 95% of them seen once, and the ten largest clones take about 0.39%. Sample: naive CD4+ T cells from PBMCs. Subset here: CD45RA+ positively selected. The origin of the receptors is a man aged 18 to 29 in good health. Some clones in this sample may be carry-over from other donors' samples.

The chain uses TRBV18 and TRBJ2-5; D is unclear. Trimming took 3 bases from V and 1 from J, leaving 9 bases between them. CDR3 length: 14 residues. Germline V gene sequence: CDR1 KGHSH, CDR2 LQKENI. The CDR3 loop reads CASSPGGLQETQYF. The CDR3 nucleotides are TGTGCCAGCTCACCGGGTGGGCTCCAAGAGACCCAGTACTTC.

A note on this clone: This sample includes further DNA sequences coding for the same CDR3. V and J are TRBV29-1 and TRBJ2-3; tentatively, D is TRBD2 (6 bases). CDR1 and CDR2 (germline): SQVTM, ANQGSEA. The V end was cut by 3 bases, the J end by 1 base, with 11 bases between. The CDR3 length is 14 residues. The CDR3: CSVERGIGTDTQYF. DNA of the CDR3: TGCAGCGTTGAGCGGGGCATCGGCACAGATACGCAGTATTTT.

This clone turned up a few times. The chain links TRBV6-5 to TRBJ1-2; 8 bases map to TRBD1. The germline V gene encodes CDR1 MNHEY and CDR2 SVGAGI. The junction had 8 bases not matched to a gene; V was cut back by 6 bases and J by 8 bases. The CDR3 covers 13 residues. The DNA of the CDR3 is TGTGCCAGCAGAGCGGGACAGGACTGGGGCTACACCTTC. Translation gives CASRAGQDWGYTF.